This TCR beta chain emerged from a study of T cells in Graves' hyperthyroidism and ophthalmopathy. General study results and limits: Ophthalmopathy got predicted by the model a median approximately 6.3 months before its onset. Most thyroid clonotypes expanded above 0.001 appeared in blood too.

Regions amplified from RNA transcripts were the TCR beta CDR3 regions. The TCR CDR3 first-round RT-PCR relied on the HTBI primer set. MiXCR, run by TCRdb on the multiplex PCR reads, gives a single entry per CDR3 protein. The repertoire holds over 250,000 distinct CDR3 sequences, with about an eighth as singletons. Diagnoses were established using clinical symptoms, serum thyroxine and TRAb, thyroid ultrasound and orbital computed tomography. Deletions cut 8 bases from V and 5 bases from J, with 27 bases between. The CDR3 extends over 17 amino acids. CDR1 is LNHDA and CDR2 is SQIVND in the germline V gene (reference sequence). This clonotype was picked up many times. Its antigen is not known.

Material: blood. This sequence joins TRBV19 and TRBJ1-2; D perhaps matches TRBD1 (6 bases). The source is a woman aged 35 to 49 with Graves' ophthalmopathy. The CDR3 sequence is CASGPPPITGTRYGYTF. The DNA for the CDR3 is TGTGCCAGTGGACCTCCGCCAATAACAGGGACCCGATATGGCTACACCTTC.